These T cell receptor beta chains were read from a single sample in a study of blood T cell repertoires in COVID-19. TCRdb keeps only in-frame clones here, not all; method: immunoSEQ multiplex PCR. The data hold under 85,000 clones, with approximately 86% observed a single time. The sample consisted of peripheral blood. The receptors stem from a man aged 35 to 55 with COVID-19, enrolled during active disease. CDR3s leave out the opening cysteine and the closing phenylalanine or tryptophan.

v_call,cdr3_aa
TRBV5-1,ASSLDREAF
TRBV5-1,ASSTTGRSDQPQH
TRBV7-9,ASSLLGETSYEQY
TRBV4-1,ASSQVGGNEKLF
TRBV21-1,ASSALGTGSLYTQY
TRBV5-6,ASSLAQGAFTEAF
TRBV4-2,ASSQDQGDYNEQF
TRBV6-5,ASSYLGQGNTEAF
TRBV28,ASRSPGQTTDTQY
TRBV4-2,ASSQDLGSSGGPTQY
TRBV7-6,ASSSASGGHYEQY
TRBV5-1,ASSSEGASEGNTIY
TRBV5-1,ASSLANPGQGMTNEKLF
TRBV19,ASSTLRDPENSPLH
TRBV23-1,ASGDRAYEQY
TRBV6-5,ASRRQGYSPLH
TRBV5-1,ASSLQVSGELF
TRBV25-1,ASSQGAIDGYT
TRBV7-9,ASSAGQGADEKLF
TRBV30,ACLGQDQETQY